The 2 T cell receptor beta chains presented below share a single source sample, sequenced in a study of neurological immune-mediated disorders. Time point reported: longitudinal time-point 1 (baseline). Via MiXCR, TCRdb re-called the 5' RACE reads, giving one row per CDR3 protein. The profile shows over 55,000 distinct CDR3 sequences, 10% of them singletons. The sample taken for sequencing was PBMCs. Receptor source: a young man in good health.

This clonotype has at least ten counts. V is TRBV6-1 and J is TRBJ1-1; D perhaps matches TRBD1 (5 bases). V lost 0 bases to trimming and J lost 1 base, with 9 bases between them. Germline V gene sequence: CDR1 MNHNS, CDR2 SASEGT. CDR3 length: 15 residues. The CDR3 protein is CASSEAGRANTEAFF. In DNA, the CDR3 is TGTGCCAGCAGTGAAGCGGGACGGGCGAACACTGAAGCTTTCTTT.

The rearrangement joins TRBV12-3 or TRBV12-4 to TRBJ2-7, with D unclear. Trimming took off 6 bases at V and 2 bases at J, with 14 bases between the two ends. This CDR3 contains 14 residues. CDR3 loop: CASRLTLGPYEQYF. The CDR3 DNA sequence: TGTGCCAGCAGACTTACCCTAGGCCCCTACGAGCAGTACTTC.